This TCR beta chain was sequenced during a study of blood T cell repertoires in COVID-19. Study as a whole: Cohort 3 donors were reported recovered after two negative PCRs, clearance, or symptom resolution.

In the authors' workflow: Quantification of nucleated cells was approximated via reference gene primer amplification. Sequencing used immunoSEQ multiplex PCR; TCRdb keeps in-frame clones, though not all of them. V and J calls and clone size are given by that table; D and trimming were obtained from the DNA. The sample lists 250,000 to 350,000 clones, 88% seen once, with 2% to 2.5% in the top ten. In germline, CDR1 is SGHRS, CDR2 YFSETQ. V shed 4 bases and J 1 base; nucleotides not matched to a gene: 6. The CDR3 is 16 residues long. The sequencing sample was made of PBMCs or T cells enriched from blood (not recorded which). The V and J genes are TRBV5-1 and TRBJ2-2; 8 bases agree with TRBD2. The sequence came from a woman aged 60 to 75 in a cohort exposed to, infected with or recovered from COVID-19 (not recorded which). The DNA of the CDR3 is TGCGCCAGCAGCCAAAGGACTAGCTGGAACACCGGGGAGCTGTTTTTT. As protein: CASSQRTSWNTGELFF.